This T cell receptor (beta chain) was captured in a study of a mutant IDH1 vaccine in newly diagnosed glioma. Across the study: The study gave patients eight vaccinations in weeks 1, 3, 5, 7, 11, 15, 19, 23. Vaccines were begun 4-6 weeks after radiotherapy alone, or with temozolomide cycles. Before enrollment, the patients had been treated with radiotherapy alone, temozolomide alone, or both together. Most of them had received both.

On this clone: Its target is not known.

TCRdb keeps only in-frame clones here, not all; method: immunoSEQ multiplex PCR. This table has 82,000 or so clones, 85% appearing once. Time point here: week 23, last vaccination. A single vaccine dose contained 300 ug of mutant IDH1 20-mer peptide, and topical imiquimod was used with it. Per the germline V gene, CDR1 is SGHTA and CDR2 is FQGNSA. The CDR3 contains 13 residues. Germline trimming cut 4 bases from V and 6 bases from J; bases unmatched to any gene: 2. The material was PBMCs, obtained from a glioma patient whose treatment included an IDH1 peptide vaccine. The source of this sequence is a man under 40 with glioma. Some clones in this sample may be carry-over from other donors' samples. The chain uses TRBV7-2 and TRBJ2-7; 11 bases map to TRBD1. The CDR3 protein is CASSYGTGGEQYF. CDR3 in DNA: TGTGCCAGCAGCTACGGGACAGGGGGCGAGCAGTACTTC.